Given below is one T cell receptor beta chain in context. Its antigen is not known. The record originates from a study of cytomegalovirus exposure and HLA in healthy donors. The table came from immunoSEQ multiplex PCR; TCRdb's copy has only in-frame clones and leaves some out. The data show some 120,000 clones, over 90% seen once. General study findings and limits: It was reportedly the case that the classifier diagnosed cytomegalovirus status with high specificity and sensitivity.

The clonotype originates from a woman aged 18-29 years in good health and CMV-seronegative. Sequencing input: PBMCs.

The CDR3 coding sequence is TGTGCCAGCAGCCTACGTCCGGGACAGGGGGCCGGAGAGCAGTACTTC. Encoded protein: CASSLRPGQGAGEQYF. The rearrangement uses TRBV11-2 and TRBJ2-7, with 12 bases lining up with TRBD1. CDR3 length: 16 amino acids. V lost 5 bases and J lost 7; bases outside the gene matches: 12. Germline values: CDR1 SGHAT, CDR2 FQNNGV. Combining the CDR3 with reference TRBV11-2 and TRBJ2-7 gives the whole variable domain EAGVAQSPRYKIIEKRQSVAFWCNPISGHATLYWYQQILGQGPKLLIQFQNNGVVDDSQLPKDRFSAERLKGVDSTLKIQPAKLEDSAVYLCASSLRPGQGAGEQYFGPGTRLTVT.